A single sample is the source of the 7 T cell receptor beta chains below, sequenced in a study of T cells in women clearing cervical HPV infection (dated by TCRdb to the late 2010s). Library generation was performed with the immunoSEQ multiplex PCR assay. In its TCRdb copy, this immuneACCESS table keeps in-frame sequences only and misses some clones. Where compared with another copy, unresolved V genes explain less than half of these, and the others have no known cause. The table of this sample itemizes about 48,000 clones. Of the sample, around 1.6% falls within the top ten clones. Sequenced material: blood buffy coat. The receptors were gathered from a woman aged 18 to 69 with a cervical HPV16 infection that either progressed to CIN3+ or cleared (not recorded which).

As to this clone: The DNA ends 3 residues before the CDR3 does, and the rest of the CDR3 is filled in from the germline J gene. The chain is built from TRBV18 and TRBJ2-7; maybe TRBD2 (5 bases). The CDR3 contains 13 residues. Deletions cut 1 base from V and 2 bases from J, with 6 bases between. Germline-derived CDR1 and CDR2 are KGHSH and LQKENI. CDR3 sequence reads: CASSPLGAYEQYF. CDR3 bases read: TGTGCCAGCTCACCACTCGGGGCCTACGAG.

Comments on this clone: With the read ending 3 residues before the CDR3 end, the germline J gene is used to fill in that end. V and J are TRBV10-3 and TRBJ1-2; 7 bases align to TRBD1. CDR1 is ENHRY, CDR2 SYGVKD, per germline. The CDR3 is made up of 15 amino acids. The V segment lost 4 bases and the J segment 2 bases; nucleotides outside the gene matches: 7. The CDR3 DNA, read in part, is TGTGCCATCAGTGTTTCCGGGACAGTCAACTATGGC. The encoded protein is CAISVSGTVNYG. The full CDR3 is CAISVSGTVNYGYTF.

The sequenced CDR3 bases are TGTGCCAGCAGCAACGGGGACTTTTACGAG. Its translation is CASSNGDFYE. Given in full, the CDR3 is CASSNGDFYEQYF. The rearrangement joins TRBV6-2 or TRBV6-3 to TRBJ2-7; maybe TRBD2 (6 bases). The read finishes 3 residues shy of the CDR3 end, and the germline J gene is used to complete it. The germline V gene has CDR1 MNHEY and CDR2 SVGEGT. The length of the CDR3 is 13 residues. With 6 bases removed from V and 4 bases from J, the gap between germline ends came to 13 bases.

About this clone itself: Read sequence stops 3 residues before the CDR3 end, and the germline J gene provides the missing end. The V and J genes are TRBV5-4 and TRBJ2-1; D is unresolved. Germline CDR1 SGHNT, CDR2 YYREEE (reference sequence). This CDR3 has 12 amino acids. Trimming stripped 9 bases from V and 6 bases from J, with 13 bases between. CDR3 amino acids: CAIKGRFNEQFF. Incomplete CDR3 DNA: TGTGCCATCAAAGGCAGGTTCAATGAG.

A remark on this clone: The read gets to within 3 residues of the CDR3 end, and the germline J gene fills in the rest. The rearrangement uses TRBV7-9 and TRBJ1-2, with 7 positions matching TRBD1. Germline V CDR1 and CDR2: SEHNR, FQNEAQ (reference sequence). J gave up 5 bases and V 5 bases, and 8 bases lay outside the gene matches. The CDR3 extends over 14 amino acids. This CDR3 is CASSRGDSGYGYTF. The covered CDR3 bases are TGTGCCAGCAGCCGCGGGGACAGCGGGTATGGC.

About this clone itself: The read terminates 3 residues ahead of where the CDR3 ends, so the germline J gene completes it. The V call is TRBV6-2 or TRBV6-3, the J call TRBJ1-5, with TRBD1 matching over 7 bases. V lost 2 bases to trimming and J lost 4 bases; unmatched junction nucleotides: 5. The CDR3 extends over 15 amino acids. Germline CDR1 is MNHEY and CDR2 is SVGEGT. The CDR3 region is CASSYTGVPNQPQHF. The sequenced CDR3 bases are TGTGCCAGCAGTTACACAGGGGTACCAAATCAGCCC.

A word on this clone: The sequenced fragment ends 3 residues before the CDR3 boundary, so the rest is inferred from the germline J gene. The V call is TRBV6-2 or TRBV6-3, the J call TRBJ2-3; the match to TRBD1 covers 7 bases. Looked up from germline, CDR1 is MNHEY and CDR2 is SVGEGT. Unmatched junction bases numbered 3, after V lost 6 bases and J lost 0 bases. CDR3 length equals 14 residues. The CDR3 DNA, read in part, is TGTGCCAGCAGGGGACAGTCTAGCACAGATACG. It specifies CASRGQSSTDT. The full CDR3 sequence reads CASRGQSSTDTQYF.